This T cell receptor (beta chain) was sequenced during a study of blood T cells in healthy people across ages. Trimming removed 7 bases from V and 1 base from J; junction bases left unmatched: 12. The CDR3 has 17 amino acids. CDR1 is DFQATT and CDR2 is SNEGSKA in the germline V gene (reference sequence). Next came a second PCR, run for about 6 to 11 cycles, which used a sample-barcoded 5' primer along with a J-beta primer mix. TCRdb reanalysed the 5' RACE reads using MiXCR and keeps one entry per CDR3 protein. The table has around 710,000 distinct CDR3 sequences, approximately 39% seen once. Donors each provided ten milliliters of peripheral blood. This clonotype was counted a few times. What it binds is unknown. Study-level points and caveats: TCR beta diversity was tightly associated with the proportion of naive T cells. Changes seen in expanded clonotypes were possibly confounded by donor CMV status left unknown.

The V and J genes are TRBV20-1 and TRBJ1-4, with 10 bases identical to TRBD1. The sequencing input was blood. This clonotype was obtained from a woman in her fifties or sixties in good health. The CDR3 region has the DNA TGCAGTGTCGGCGGGACAGGGGTTTCCCTAACTAATGAAAAACTGTTTTTT. Translated, it gives CSVGGTGVSLTNEKLFF.